In this sample, the clone carrying this TCR beta chain turned up many times. The antigen remains unidentified. Germline loops: CDR1 LGHNA, CDR2 YNFKEQ. V lost 0 bases and J 4 bases, leaving 10 bases between the germline ends. The CDR3 has 15 amino acids. TCRdb reprocessed the 5' RACE reads via MiXCR and lists one record per CDR3 protein. The table includes fewer than 70,000 distinct CDR3 sequences, more than 9.5% detected once. The record originates from a study of neurological immune-mediated disorders. Study observations and caveats: Healthy controls had more TCR clonal expansion than multiple sclerosis, which showed the least, whereas HTLV-1-associated myelopathy showed the most.

Stated time point: longitudinal time-point 2. Healthy controls comprised blood bank volunteers in Maryland, USA. The chain is built from TRBV4-2 and TRBJ2-1; D is tentatively TRBD1 or TRBD2 (6 bases each). Sequences were obtained from PBMCs. The clonotype originates from a man aged 25 to 40 in good health. For the CDR3, the DNA is TGTGCCAGCAGCCAAGATGGAGGGGGTTACAATGAGCAGTTCTTC. Encoded protein: CASSQDGGGYNEQFF.